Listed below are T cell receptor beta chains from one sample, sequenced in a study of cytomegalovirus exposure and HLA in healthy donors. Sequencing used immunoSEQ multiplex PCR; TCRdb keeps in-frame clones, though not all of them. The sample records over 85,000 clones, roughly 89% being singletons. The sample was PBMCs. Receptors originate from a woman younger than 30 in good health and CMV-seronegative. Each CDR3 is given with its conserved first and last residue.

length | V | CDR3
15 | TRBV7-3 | CASSSTGEMWDTQYF
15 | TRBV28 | CASSPGLATSHEQYF
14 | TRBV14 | CASSRGQDEETQYF
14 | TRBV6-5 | CASSYGGSANTIYF
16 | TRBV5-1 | CASSTGTSGGLDTQYF
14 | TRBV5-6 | CASSLEGVSTEAFF
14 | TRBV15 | CATSRTGNSYEQYF
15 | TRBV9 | CASSAYSDREVGYTF
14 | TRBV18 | CASSPQDYHTEAFF
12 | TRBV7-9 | CASSPREEAVTF
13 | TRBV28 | CASARTSGNEQFF
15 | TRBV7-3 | CASSYASGGAETQYF
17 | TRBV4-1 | CASSPPPGRGSYNEQFF
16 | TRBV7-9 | CASSPFEQGPNYGYTF
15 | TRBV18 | CASSQLAGSSYEQYF
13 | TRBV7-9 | CASSYRTGPGYTF
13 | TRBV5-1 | CASSLTGGYEQYF
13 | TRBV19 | CASKGSMNTEAFF
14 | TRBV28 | CASSFVSGGWEQYF
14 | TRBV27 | CASSFSGGVNEQFF
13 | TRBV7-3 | CASSRDRDHGYTF
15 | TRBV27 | CASSSLAGGQETQYF
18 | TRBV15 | CATSRVLAGDLAKNIQYF
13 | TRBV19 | CASSKQGNQPQHF
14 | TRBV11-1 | CASSYGPMNTEAFF
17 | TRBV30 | CAWSSTRTGTGANVLTF
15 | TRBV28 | CASSLLSGGIYEQYF
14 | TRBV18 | CASSPGTGSETQYF
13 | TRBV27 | CASSLYRAETQYF
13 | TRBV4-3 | CASSQGQGGGYTF
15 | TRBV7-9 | CASSLQRGGLEKLFF
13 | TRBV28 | CASRPGFKDTQYF
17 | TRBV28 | CASSSRLGSGGQETQYF
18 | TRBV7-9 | CASSPQNPLAGHTDTQYF
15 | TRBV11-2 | CASRIGALGANTIYF
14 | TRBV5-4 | CASSPRTGNTEAFF
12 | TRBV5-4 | CASSLRTEKAFF
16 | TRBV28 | CASSLISVGQSHEQYF
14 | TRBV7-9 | CASSRGQGDTEAFF
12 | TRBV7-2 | CASSSRVTEAFF
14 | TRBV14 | CASSRVAPSYEQYF
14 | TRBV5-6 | CASSLQGLHYEQYF
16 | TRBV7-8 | CASSLSPGQIPYEQYF
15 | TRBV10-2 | CASSESYVLSGEQFF
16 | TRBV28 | CASSLSPEGPWGELFF
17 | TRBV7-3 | CASSSTRQGMIGDTQYF
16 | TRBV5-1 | CASSLDSGKYYNEQFF
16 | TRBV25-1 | CASSERRADRHYGYTF
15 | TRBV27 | CASTPGGGWSYEQYF
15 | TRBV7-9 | CASSLETGVWEKLFF
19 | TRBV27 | CASSSPLLAGSPRNNEQFF
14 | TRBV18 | CASSASTETDTQYF
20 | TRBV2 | CASTRESGTSGRARYNEQFF